The clone carrying this T cell receptor beta chain was observed a single time. V dropped 5 bases and J dropped 3; count of bases not matched to a gene: 5. CDR3 length equals 14 residues. This sample is part of a study of blood T cells in healthy people across ages. A second roughly 7 to 11 cycle PCR used barcoded and J-beta primers. TCRdb re-called the 5' RACE reads with MiXCR, one entry per CDR3 protein. The sample comprises about 970,000 distinct CDR3 sequences, roughly 50% of which are singletons, and over 20% rests with the top ten. The TCR was taken from a woman aged 60-70 years in good health. Sequencing input: blood. The chain couples TRBV12-3 or TRBV12-4 to TRBJ1-1, with 8 bases fitting TRBD1. The CDR3 region is CASSPTGAHTEAFF. The CDR3 DNA reads as TGTGCCAGCAGTCCGACAGGGGCCCACACTGAAGCTTTCTTT.